The 14 T cell receptor beta chains in this list originate from one sample, sequenced in a study of breast tumors, draining lymph nodes, adjacent tissues. TCRdb re-called the multiplex PCR reads with MiXCR, one entry per CDR3 protein. The sample includes about 230,000 distinct CDR3 sequences, about 34% of them seen just once. The lymph nodes were axillary draining lymph nodes from breast cancer patients. Specimen: axillary lymph node tissue. All receptors derive from a female donor with breast cancer. Some clones in this sample may be carry-over from other donors' samples.

This clonotype was picked up many times. The CDR3 spells CASSQPIDTGNTIYF. The CDR3 bases are TGCGCCAGCAGCCAACCGATAGACACTGGAAACACCATATATTTT. The chain recombines TRBV4-1 with TRBJ1-3; D gene uncertain. V gave up 2 bases and J gave up 2 bases, with 10 bases separating them. The length of the CDR3 is 15 residues. Germline V gene lookup returns CDR1 MGHRA and CDR2 YSYEKL.

Points on this clonotype: A much larger clone sits a single nucleotide away, making a read error possible. The conserved phenylalanine or tryptophan is not found at the CDR3 terminus, so this likely reflects a read error. This chain links TRBV15 with TRBJ1-2; D remains unclear. From germline, CDR1 is LNHNV and CDR2 YYDKDF (reference sequence). The CDR3 extends over 16 amino acids. CDR3 DNA sequence: TGTGCCACCAGCGGAGATTATTTGGGAGGGAACTATGGCTACACCCTC. Protein sequence: CATSGDYLGGNYGYTL.

CDR3 sequence: CASSPPTGRNTEAFF. The CDR3 region has the DNA TGTGCCAGCAGCCCCCCAACAGGGAGAAACACTGAAGCTTTCTTT. The V call is TRBV11-3, the J call TRBJ1-1, with D perhaps matching TRBD1 (6 bases). The CDR3 covers 15 residues. Germline values: CDR1 SGHNT, CDR2 YENEEA. V lost 5 bases to trimming and J lost 2 bases, with 15 bases between them.

This clonotype has ten or more counts. The chain combines TRBV7-8 with TRBJ1-6, with D perhaps TRBD1 (6 bases). The CDR3 extends over 15 amino acids. Trimming cost V 1 base and J 5 bases, with 9 bases left between them. Germline V CDR1 and CDR2: SGHVS, FQNEAQ. This CDR3 reads CASSLGQAHNSPLHF. The CDR3 nucleotides read TGTGCCAGCAGCTTAGGACAGGCACATAATTCACCCCTCCACTTT.

The table lists this clonotype with a few counts. It may be a read error: a sequence one base away is much more abundant. J is TRBJ1-5 and V is TRBV6-6; no clear D. Trimming took off 5 bases at V and 6 bases at J, with 8 bases between the two ends. This CDR3 has 12 residues. Germline assignment: CDR1 MNHNY and CDR2 SVGAGI (reference sequence). Here the CDR3 reads CASSHAGQPQHF. The CDR3 region has the DNA TGTGCCAGCAGTCACGCGGGTCAGCCCCAGCATTTT.

This clonotype has at least ten counts. The chain couples TRBV19 to TRBJ2-3; D is perhaps TRBD2 (6 bases). This CDR3 contains 15 residues. From germline, CDR1 is LNHDA and CDR2 SQIVND (reference sequence). Trimming removed 7 bases at V and 0 bases at J, with 14 bases between. This chain's CDR3 is CASMWNGGSTDTQYF. CDR3 DNA sequence: TGTGCCAGTATGTGGAATGGGGGGAGCACAGATACGCAGTATTTT.

V and J are TRBV20-1 and TRBJ2-5; maybe TRBD1 (5 bases). Looked up from germline, CDR1 is DFQATT and CDR2 is SNEGSKA (reference sequence). Trimming removed 5 bases from V and 1 base from J, with 8 bases in between. The CDR3 is 12 amino acids. DNA of the CDR3: TGCAGTGCTGGGGCGAGCCAAGAGACCCAGTACTTC. It encodes CSAGASQETQYF.

This clonotype has ten or more counts. J is TRBJ2-1 and V is TRBV7-3; D is unresolved. Germline lookup yields CDR1 SGHTA and CDR2 FQGTGA. This CDR3 has 13 residues. Trimming left V 0 bases short and J 8 bases short, with 8 bases between. The CDR3 nucleotides read TGTGCCAGCAGCTTAACCTACGGTTATGAGCAGTTCTTC. This codes for CASSLTYGYEQFF.

This clonotype occurred many times. The rearrangement joins TRBV15 to TRBJ2-2, with 13 bases identical to TRBD2. The CDR3 runs 17 residues. Germline V CDR1 and CDR2: LNHNV, YYDKDF (reference sequence). With V trimmed by 5 bases and J by 3 bases, 6 bases remained unmatched. CDR3 in DNA: TGTGCCACCAGCGATACTAGCGGGAGGGCCCACACCGGGGAGCTGTTTTTT. Its translation: CATSDTSGRAHTGELFF.

This clonotype was detected ten times or more. V usage is TRBV5-1 and J usage is TRBJ2-1; the D gene could be TRBD1 or TRBD2 (5 bases each). Germline assignment: CDR1 SGHRS and CDR2 YFSETQ. The CDR3 contains 16 residues. V lost 0 bases to trimming and J lost 6 bases, with 16 bases between them. The CDR3, as DNA: TGCGCCAGCAGCTTGGTTTTCGGGGCTAGCCCCAATGAGCAGTTCTTC. Encoded protein: CASSLVFGASPNEQFF.

The chain joins TRBV5-8 to TRBJ1-1; D ambiguous. The CDR3 contains 13 residues. Deletions cut 0 bases from V and 1 base from J, with 4 bases between. Germline V gene sequence: CDR1 SGHTS, CDR2 YDEGEE. The DNA of the CDR3 is TGTGCCAGCAGCTTGGTCCGGAACACTGAAGCTTTCTTT. Residues: CASSLVRNTEAFF.

This clonotype was detected many times. The CDR3 is CASSQDESWGVSVDEQYF. CDR3 in DNA: TGCGCCAGCAGCCAAGACGAGTCTTGGGGGGTCTCGGTCGACGAGCAGTACTTC. The chain uses TRBV4-1 and TRBJ2-7; D is perhaps TRBD2 (6 bases). Germline assignment: CDR1 MGHRA and CDR2 YSYEKL. The CDR3 length is 18 residues. V lost 0 bases to trimming and J lost 5 bases, with 23 bases between them.

This clonotype was seen many times. The V call is TRBV3-1, the J call TRBJ2-7; D is ambiguous. Germline CDR1 LGHDT, CDR2 YNNKEL (reference sequence). V lost 2 bases to trimming and J lost 4 bases, with 3 bases between them. The CDR3 has 11 amino acids. CDR3: CASSQMYEQYF. The CDR3 DNA follows: TGTGCCAGCAGCCAAATGTACGAGCAGTACTTC.

The sample holds a few counts of this clonotype. This could be a read error, since a much larger clone is one nucleotide away. The V and J genes are TRBV5-6 and TRBJ2-5; D is undetermined. The CDR3 has 14 residues. Germline CDR1 is SGHDT and CDR2 is YYEEEE. Trimming left V 0 bases short and J 3 bases short, with 9 bases between. The CDR3 sequence is CASSLEGAEETQYF. CDR3 coding DNA: TGTGCCAGCAGCTTGGAGGGCGCGGAAGAGACCCAGTACTTC.